A single sample is the source of the 21 T cell receptor beta chains below, sequenced in a study of shared clonotypes between healthy human individuals. Libraries were prepared by immunoSEQ multiplex PCR; TCRdb keeps only in-frame clonotypes and omits some of them. The sample records over 950,000 clones, 70% to 85% being singletons. The sequenced sample was memory CD4+ T cells from PBMCs. Subset specified: CD45RA-negative fraction. The receptors stem from a young man in good health. Some clones in this sample may be carry-over from other donors' samples.

Points on this clone: At the DNA level, this CDR3 is encoded by other sequences in the same sample as well. The genes are TRBV5-1 and TRBJ2-5, with TRBD1 identical over 10 bases. Trimming cost V 3 bases and J 3 bases; bases outside gene matches: 5. In germline, CDR1 is SGHRS, CDR2 YFSETQ. This CDR3 region has 15 residues. CDR3 nucleotide sequence: TGCGCCAGCAGCTCGGCCGGGACAGGGGAAGAGACCCAGTACTTC. Its translation is CASSSAGTGEETQYF.

V usage is TRBV7-2 and J usage is TRBJ2-7, with 11 bases identical to TRBD2. The J segment lost 0 bases and the V segment lost 1 base, leaving 8 bases of the junction unmatched. Germline V lookup: CDR1 SGHTA, CDR2 FQGNSA. The length of the CDR3 is 18 residues. In DNA form, the CDR3 reads TGTGCCAGCAGCTTAGTTCATCTAGCGGGAGGCTTCTCCTACGAGCAGTACTTC. This gives the protein CASSLVHLAGGFSYEQYF.

Turning to this clone: Other DNA sequences from this sample encode an identical CDR3 as well. This chain joins TRBV30 and TRBJ1-3, with D unclear. CDR3 length equals 11 residues. The V gene's germline CDR1 is GTSNPN and CDR2 SVGIG (reference sequence). Trimming stripped 3 bases from V and 4 bases from J, with 4 bases between. The CDR3 DNA sequence: TGTGCCTGGAGCCTGGGAAACACCATATATTTT. Protein: CAWSLGNTIYF.

The chain uses TRBV6-4 and TRBJ1-1; D is ambiguous. Germline values: CDR1 MRHNA, CDR2 SNTAGT. Trimming removed 11 bases from V and 1 base from J, with 14 bases in between. This CDR3 has 13 residues. The CDR3 region has the DNA TGTGCCCGGTTACGACGGGGGAACACTGAAGCTTTCTTT. It encodes CARLRRGNTEAFF.

V usage is TRBV5-6 and J usage is TRBJ2-1; 8 nucleotides match TRBD2. This CDR3 is 16 amino acids long. After removal of 0 bases from V and 4 bases from J, the junction contained 6 bases not matched to a gene. Germline V lookup: CDR1 SGHDT, CDR2 YYEEEE. CDR3 nucleotide sequence: TGTGCCAGCAGCTTGGCAGGCCTAGCGGGTTACAATGAGCAGTTCTTC. Amino acid sequence: CASSLAGLAGYNEQFF. Full variable domain (missing parts from reference TRBV5-6 and TRBJ2-1): DAGVTQSPTHLIKTRGQQVTLRCSPKSGHDTVSWYQQALGQGPQFIFQYYEEEERQRGNFPDRFSGHQFPNYSSELNVNALLLGDSALYLCASSLAGLAGYNEQFFGPGTRLTVL.

In regard to this clone: A read error is possible here, since a much larger clone lies one base away. Without the conserved terminal phenylalanine or tryptophan, this CDR3 likely stems from a read error. This sequence joins TRBV4-1 and TRBJ1-1; D is perhaps TRBD1 (5 bases). The CDR3 spans 15 residues. The ends were cut back, 7 bases at V and 4 bases at J, with 19 bases in the middle. Germline V gives CDR1 MGHRA, CDR2 YSYEKL. CDR3 sequence: CASTAPGPQRTEAFS. CDR3 nucleotide sequence: TGCGCCAGCACCGCGCCGGGACCCCAGCGCACTGAAGCTTTCTCT.

Details on this clone: The identical CDR3 is also encoded by other nucleotide sequences in the sample. The CDR3 region is CASSSGLTQPQHF. The CDR3 region has the DNA TGTGCCAGCAGCTCAGGGCTGACTCAGCCCCAGCATTTT. The chain combines TRBV11-2 with TRBJ1-5, with TRBD1 as a possible D gene (5 bases). The CDR3 is made up of 13 amino acids. V shed 4 bases and J shed 6 bases, with 10 bases lying between them. Per germline, CDR1 SGHAT and CDR2 FQNNGV.

Details on this clone: The sample has other DNA sequences that encode this CDR3 too. The chain recombines TRBV5-1 with TRBJ2-5; 11 positions agree with TRBD1. The ends lost 8 bases at V and 5 bases at J; junction bases unmatched: 5. Germline V gene data show CDR1 as SGHRS and CDR2 as YFSETQ. The CDR3 runs 13 residues. This chain's CDR3 is CASSRDRGETQYF. The DNA for the CDR3 is TGCGCCAGTAGCCGGGACAGGGGGGAGACCCAGTACTTC.

The gene calls are TRBV7-2 and TRBJ1-5; no clear D. V was trimmed by 3 bases and J by 5 bases, leaving 14 bases between them. This CDR3 is built from 15 residues. The germline CDR1 and CDR2 sequences are SGHTA and FQGNSA. The CDR3 DNA reads as TGTGCCAGCAGCTTTAGTCCATACGAGGATCAGCCCCAGCATTTT. Encoded protein: CASSFSPYEDQPQHF.

As for this clone: Additional DNA sequences in this sample encode the identical CDR3. The rearrangement joins TRBV28 to TRBJ2-5; D not resolved. This CDR3 has 12 residues. Germline V gene sequence: CDR1 MDHEN, CDR2 SYDVKM. Trimming took off 2 bases at V and 5 bases at J, with 6 bases between the two ends. DNA for the CDR3: TGTGCCAGCAGTTTAAGTCCGGAGACCCAGTACTTC. This gives the protein CASSLSPETQYF.

This chain connects TRBV5-4 to TRBJ2-5; D uncertain. V shed 4 bases and J shed 5 bases, with 18 bases lying between them. Germline-derived CDR1 and CDR2 are SGHNT and YYREEE (reference sequence). This CDR3 spans 15 amino acids. CDR3 protein: CASSAGWDVRETQYF. In nucleotides, the CDR3 is TGTGCCAGCAGCGCCGGATGGGATGTCCGGGAGACCCAGTACTTC.

This chain connects TRBV29-1 to TRBJ2-7, with 7 bases lining up with TRBD1. CDR1 is SQVTM, CDR2 ANQGSEA, per germline. The CDR3 totals 12 residues. The ends lost 7 bases at V and 3 bases at J; junction bases unmatched: 6. The CDR3 DNA sequence: TGCAGCGCCGTGGGACAGAGCTACGAGCAGTACTTC. This encodes CSAVGQSYEQYF.

The chain recombines TRBV7-9 with TRBJ2-1; TRBD1 aligns across 7 bases. The junction had 12 bases not matched to a gene; V was cut back by 3 bases and J by 4 bases. The CDR3 extends over 17 amino acids. Germline V gives CDR1 SEHNR, CDR2 FQNEAQ (reference sequence). The chain's CDR3 is CASSFTLTGAPYNEQFF. For the CDR3, the DNA is TGTGCCAGCAGCTTCACTCTTACAGGGGCCCCGTACAATGAGCAGTTCTTC.

This clone was seen a few times. The V call is TRBV7-9, the J call TRBJ1-2, with 8 bases identical to TRBD1. CDR3 length equals 12 residues. V gave up 9 bases and J gave up 5 bases; unmatched junction bases: 5. CDR1 is SEHNR, CDR2 FQNEAQ, per germline (reference sequence). Here the CDR3 reads CARSGQVYGYTF. The CDR3, as DNA: TGTGCCAGATCGGGACAGGTTTATGGCTACACCTTC.

This clone was picked up a small number of times. The rearrangement links TRBV4-2 to TRBJ1-5; 8 bases agree with TRBD1. Germline V lookup: CDR1 LGHNA, CDR2 YNFKEQ. The CDR3 has 15 residues. V lost 1 base to trimming and J lost 6 bases; unmatched junction nucleotides: 5. The CDR3: CASSQADREGQPQHF. The DNA for the CDR3 is TGTGCCAGCAGCCAAGCGGACAGGGAAGGTCAGCCCCAGCATTTT.

In this sample, this clone turned up a few times. The V and J genes are TRBV7-3 and TRBJ2-7, with 10 bases matching TRBD1. Germline V CDR1 and CDR2: SGHTA, FQGTGA. There are 13 residues in the CDR3. V shed 4 bases, J shed 5 bases, and the junction held 2 bases outside the gene matches. CDR3 amino acids: CASSWDRGNEQYF. The CDR3 nucleotides read TGTGCCAGCAGCTGGGACAGGGGCAACGAGCAGTACTTC.

This clone was recorded a few times. The V gene is TRBV30, the J gene TRBJ1-1; D unresolved. The CDR3 spans 12 residues. Germline CDR1 is GTSNPN and CDR2 is SVGIG (reference sequence). The V gene lost 3 bases and the J gene lost 1 base, with 6 bases spanning the gap. The CDR3 spells CAWRRQNTEAFF. The CDR3 DNA is TGTGCCTGGAGGAGACAGAACACTGAAGCTTTCTTT. Drawing the rest from reference TRBV30 and TRBJ1-1, the complete variable domain is SQTIHQWPATLVQPVGSPLSLECTVEGTSNPNLYWYRQAAGRGLQLLFYSVGIGQISSEVPQNLSASRPQDRQFILSSKKLLLSDSGFYLCAWRRQNTEAFFGQGTRLTVV.

A remark on this clone: This could be a read error, since a much larger clone is one nucleotide away. The sample carries other DNA sequences with the same CDR3. The V and J genes are TRBV30 and TRBJ1-2; D gene uncertain. In germline, CDR1 is GTSNPN, CDR2 SVGIG (reference sequence). This CDR3 has 13 residues. The CDR3 bases are TGTGCTTGGAGTGTATTAACAAACTATGGCTACACCTTC. Protein product: CAWSVLTNYGYTF.

About this clone itself: The same CDR3 also results from other DNA sequences found in this sample. The chain recombines TRBV6-1 with TRBJ1-2; D remains ambiguous. V gave up 6 bases and J gave up 4 bases, with 9 bases separating them. There are 12 residues in the CDR3. The germline gives CDR1 MNHNS, CDR2 SASEGT. In nucleotides, the CDR3 is TGTGCCAGCAGGGTGAGCAGCTATGGCTACACCTTC. It is translated as CASRVSSYGYTF.

The V gene is TRBV28, the J gene TRBJ1-4; the D is unclear. Looked up from germline, CDR1 is MDHEN and CDR2 is SYDVKM. The V gene lost 6 bases and the J gene lost 7 bases, with 18 bases spanning the gap. The CDR3 is 15 residues long. For the CDR3, the DNA is TGTGCCAGCAGCAAGACTCGGGGTGGTGTTGAAAAACTGTTTTTT. The encoded protein is CASSKTRGGVEKLFF.

The chain couples TRBV29-1 to TRBJ2-3; 7 bases match TRBD2. V dropped 7 bases and J dropped 2; count of bases not matched to a gene: 9. Germline-derived CDR1 and CDR2 are SQVTM and ANQGSEA. This CDR3 is 14 amino acids long. The CDR3: CSAPTSANTDTQYF. For the CDR3, the DNA is TGCAGCGCACCCACTAGCGCCAACACAGATACGCAGTATTTT.